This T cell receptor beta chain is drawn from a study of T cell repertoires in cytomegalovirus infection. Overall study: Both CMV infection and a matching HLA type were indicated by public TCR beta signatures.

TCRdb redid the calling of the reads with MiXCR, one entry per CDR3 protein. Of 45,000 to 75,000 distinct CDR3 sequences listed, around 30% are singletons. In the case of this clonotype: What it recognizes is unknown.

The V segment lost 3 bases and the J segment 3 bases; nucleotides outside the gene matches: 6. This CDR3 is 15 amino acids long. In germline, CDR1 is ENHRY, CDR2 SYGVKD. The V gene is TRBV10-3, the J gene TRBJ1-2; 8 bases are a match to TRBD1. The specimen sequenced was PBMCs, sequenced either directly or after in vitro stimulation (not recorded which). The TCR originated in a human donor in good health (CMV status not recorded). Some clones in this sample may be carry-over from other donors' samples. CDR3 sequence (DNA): TGTGCCATCAGTGAAGCAACAGGGGGACACTATGGCTACACCTTC. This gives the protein CAISEATGGHYGYTF.